This is a list of T cell receptor beta chains from one sample in a study of blood T cells in healthy people across ages. TCRdb re-called the 5' RACE reads through MiXCR, storing one row per CDR3 protein. Seen here are approximately 810,000 distinct CDR3 sequences, under 40% observed once, and the top ten hold roughly 13%. Sample: blood. The receptors were sampled from a man aged 18-30 years in good health. Both conserved end residues are part of each CDR3. Fields, in order: D gene, clone size, J gene, V gene, CDR3 protein, CDR3 DNA. D genes are given only for firm matches. Rows give clone size only sometimes, using once, few, many, or a class for an expanded clone.

.	once	TRBJ2-5	TRBV4-1	CASSQDFPSYNEQYF	TGCGCCAGCAGCCAAGACTTTCCGAGCTACAATGAGCAGTACTTC
.	many	TRBJ2-3	TRBV2	CGSGTDTQYF	TGTGGTTCAGGGACAGATACGCAGTATTTT
.	.	TRBJ1-2	TRBV12-3/TRBV12-4	CASTSTRDGYTF	TGTGCCAGCACTTCTACCCGGGACGGCTACACCTTC
TRBD2	few	TRBJ2-7	TRBV4-3	CARNEGGNEQYF	TGCGCCAGAAACGAGGGAGGGAATGAGCAGTACTTC
.	.	TRBJ1-1	TRBV5-1	CASSHVAGRRVTEAFF	TGCGCCAGCAGCCATGTGGCAGGGCGGCGGGTCACTGAAGCTTTCTTT
TRBD1	few	TRBJ1-6	TRBV12-3/TRBV12-4	CASNPTGGRSPLHF	TGTGCCAGCAACCCTACAGGGGGCCGTTCACCCCTCCACTTT
TRBD1	few	TRBJ1-4	TRBV12-3/TRBV12-4	CASSLGVDRAAEKLFF	TGTGCCAGCAGTTTGGGAGTGGACAGGGCCGCGGAAAAACTGTTTTTT
.	.	TRBJ1-5	TRBV6-1	CASSEPRSNQPQHF	TGTGCCAGCAGTGAACCCCGGAGCAATCAGCCCCAGCATTTT
.	.	TRBJ2-7	TRBV5-5	CASSPDRGISYEQYF	TGTGCCAGCAGCCCGGACCGGGGGATCTCCTACGAGCAGTACTTC
.	.	TRBJ1-6	TRBV20-1	CSAPEAGMRTYNSPLHF	TGCAGTGCTCCTGAGGCAGGGATGAGGACCTATAATTCACCCCTCCACTTT
TRBD1	few	TRBJ1-6	TRBV27	CASSSYRGRNSPLHF	TGTGCCAGCAGTTCGTACAGGGGGAGGAATTCACCCCTCCACTTT
.	.	TRBJ2-2	TRBV5-1	CASSFVGELFF	TGCGCCAGCAGCTTTGTGGGGGAGCTGTTTTTT
.	many	TRBJ2-7	TRBV20-1	CSAKNRVRQNSYEQYF	TGCAGTGCCAAAAATCGGGTGCGGCAGAACTCCTACGAGCAGTACTTC
.	.	TRBJ2-3	TRBV28	CASSFDTPTHKESDTQYF	TGTGCCAGCAGTTTCGACACCCCCACACACAAGGAGTCAGATACGCAGTATTTT
.	once	TRBJ2-7	TRBV29-1	CSARHFLEQYF	TGCAGCGCCAGACATTTTCTCGAGCAGTACTTC
.	few	TRBJ1-1	TRBV10-3	CAIRGEQMNTEAFF	TGTGCCATCAGGGGGGAACAGATGAACACTGAAGCTTTCTTT
.	.	TRBJ2-7	TRBV20-1	CSATQWRGTSYEQYF	TGCAGTGCTACCCAGTGGAGGGGGACCTCCTACGAGCAGTACTTC
.	.	TRBJ2-7	TRBV14	CASSPLGDYEQYF	TGTGCCAGCAGCCCGCTCGGAGACTACGAGCAGTACTTC
TRBD1	.	TRBJ2-3	TRBV28	CASSWVTQGAKQGADADTQYF	TGTGCCAGCTCCTGGGTGACTCAGGGGGCCAAACAGGGGGCAGACGCAGATACGCAGTATTTT
.	many	TRBJ2-7	TRBV12-3/TRBV12-4	CASSQDSSSYEQYF	TGTGCCAGCAGCCAAGACTCGAGCTCCTACGAGCAGTACTTC
.	.	TRBJ1-1	TRBV6-2/TRBV6-3	CASSPGTMNTEAFF	TGTGCCAGCAGCCCCGGGACCATGAACACTGAAGCTTTCTTT
.	few	TRBJ1-5	TRBV5-1	CASSPNGQTGNQPQHF	TGCGCCAGCAGCCCAAACGGACAGACCGGCAATCAGCCCCAGCATTTT
.	few	TRBJ1-2	TRBV6-5	CASSYRAAGLRRGYTF	TGTGCCAGCAGTTACCGGGCCGCAGGTCTTCGTCGGGGCTACACCTTC
TRBD1	.	TRBJ1-2	TRBV10-3	CAISGTGMSGYTF	TGTGCCATCAGTGGGACAGGGATGAGTGGCTACACCTTC
TRBD2	.	TRBJ2-5	TRBV7-6	CASSLESGTSGGKTQYF	TGTGCCAGCAGCTTAGAGTCGGGGACTAGCGGGGGAAAGACCCAGTACTTC
.	many	TRBJ2-7	TRBV29-1	CSVAPGVTYEQYF	TGCAGCGTTGCACCTGGTGTGACCTACGAGCAGTACTTC
.	.	TRBJ2-3	TRBV10-3	CVISSNLGNTDTQYF	TGTGTCATCAGTTCGAACTTGGGGAACACAGATACGCAGTATTTT
TRBD1	.	TRBJ1-6	TRBV24-1	CATSEDRYSPLHF	TGTGCCACCAGTGAGGACAGGTATTCACCCCTCCACTTT
.	.	TRBJ2-7	TRBV7-9	CASRPIGRAANEQYF	TGTGCCAGCAGACCCATCGGACGGGCGGCCAACGAGCAGTACTTC
TRBD1	once	TRBJ1-1	TRBV5-1	CASSLKQGLNTEAFF	TGCGCCAGCAGCTTGAAACAGGGGCTGAATACTGAAGCTTTCTTT
.	few	TRBJ1-5	TRBV7-8	CASSPTQGNNQPQHF	TGTGCCAGCAGCCCCACTCAGGGTAACAATCAGCCCCAGCATTTT
.	.	TRBJ2-1	TRBV11-2	CASGKTGQETQFF	TGTGCCAGCGGCAAGACAGGACAAGAGACCCAGTTCTTC